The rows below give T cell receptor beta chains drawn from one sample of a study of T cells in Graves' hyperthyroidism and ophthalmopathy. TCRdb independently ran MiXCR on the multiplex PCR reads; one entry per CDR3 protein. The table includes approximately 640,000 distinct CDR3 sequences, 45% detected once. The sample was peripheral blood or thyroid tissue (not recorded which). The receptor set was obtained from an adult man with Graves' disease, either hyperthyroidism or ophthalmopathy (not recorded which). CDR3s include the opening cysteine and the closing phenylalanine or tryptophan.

cdr3_aa: CASSPAGDGGWDEQYF
j_call: TRBJ2-7
v_call: TRBV7-9

cdr3_aa: CAIHLGAAEETQYF
j_call: TRBJ2-5
v_call: TRBV7-3

cdr3_aa: CASSDPGQVKYGYTF
j_call: TRBJ1-2
v_call: TRBV2

cdr3_aa: CASSRDTGTSGGLSYEQYF
j_call: TRBJ2-7
v_call: TRBV19

cdr3_aa: CASSLRQENEKLFF
j_call: TRBJ1-4
v_call: TRBV4-1

cdr3_aa: CASSLDGDRVQPQHF
j_call: TRBJ1-5
v_call: TRBV7-2

cdr3_aa: CSVEVDGTWYGYTF
j_call: TRBJ1-2
v_call: TRBV29-1

cdr3_aa: CASSPPRAGRGEKLFF
j_call: TRBJ1-4
v_call: TRBV7-9

cdr3_aa: CASSGETSGDTGELFF
j_call: TRBJ2-2
v_call: TRBV19

cdr3_aa: CASTPDRLLGYTF
j_call: TRBJ1-2
v_call: TRBV12-3/TRBV12-4

cdr3_aa: CASSLASGALSYGYTF
j_call: TRBJ1-2
v_call: TRBV5-1

cdr3_aa: CASSYDRGRAERLFF
j_call: TRBJ1-4
v_call: TRBV7-9

cdr3_aa: CATQGDPSPLHF
j_call: TRBJ1-6
v_call: TRBV15

cdr3_aa: CASSQRGGLTSYEQYF
j_call: TRBJ2-7
v_call: TRBV7-8

cdr3_aa: CASIRQGATQETQYF
j_call: TRBJ2-5
v_call: TRBV6-1

cdr3_aa: CSAREQYDQPQHF
j_call: TRBJ1-5
v_call: TRBV20-1

cdr3_aa: CASSFGGMDGYTF
j_call: TRBJ1-2
v_call: TRBV7-3